This entry features one T cell receptor beta chain sequence. Its cognate antigen is unknown. Repertoires were generated with immunoSEQ multiplex PCR, while TCRdb's copy carries only in-frame clones and drops some. The sample has 200,000 to 250,000 clones, 70% to 90% seen once. V lost 0 bases, J lost 0 bases, and 8 bases lay in between. CDR1 is SGDLS, CDR2 YYNGEE, per germline. The CDR3 spans 15 residues. These data are taken from a study of cytomegalovirus exposure and HLA in healthy donors. Whole-study findings and limits: Most TCR sequences proved rare, with some public TCRs found in many donors. Later, an analysis found that TCR clusters from the first cohort tended to co-occur in the 120 validation repertoires.

This chain connects TRBV9 to TRBJ2-3; D gene uncertain. The TCR was taken from a woman younger than 30 in good health and CMV-seronegative. The sequenced sample was PBMCs. For the CDR3, the DNA is TGTGCCAGCAGCGTAGGCTTAGCCAGCACAGATACGCAGTATTTT. It specifies CASSVGLASTDTQYF.